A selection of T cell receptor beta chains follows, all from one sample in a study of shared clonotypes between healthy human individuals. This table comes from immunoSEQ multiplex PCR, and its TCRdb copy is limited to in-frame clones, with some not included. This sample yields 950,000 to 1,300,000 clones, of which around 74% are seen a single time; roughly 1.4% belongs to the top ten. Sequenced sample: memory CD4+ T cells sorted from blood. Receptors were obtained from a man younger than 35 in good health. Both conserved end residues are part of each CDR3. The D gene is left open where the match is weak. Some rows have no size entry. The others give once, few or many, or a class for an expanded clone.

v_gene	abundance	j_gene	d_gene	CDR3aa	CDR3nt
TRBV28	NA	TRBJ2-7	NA	CASSLRVEVYEQYF	TGTGCCAGCAGTTTAAGGGTGGAAGTCTACGAGCAGTACTTC
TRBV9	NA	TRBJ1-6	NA	CASSVWGSNSPLHF	TGTGCCAGCAGCGTATGGGGTTCGAATTCACCCCTCCACTTT
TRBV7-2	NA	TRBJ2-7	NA	CASSREQGFYEQYF	TGTGCCAGCAGCCGAGAACAGGGATTCTACGAGCAGTACTTC
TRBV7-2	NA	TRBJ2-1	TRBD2	CASSLPTLAGGSYNEQFF	TGTGCCAGCAGCCTTCCCACACTAGCGGGGGGCTCCTACAATGAGCAGTTCTTC
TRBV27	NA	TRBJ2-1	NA	CPGGTIYNEQFF	TGTCCCGGGGGAACCATCTACAATGAGCAGTTCTTC
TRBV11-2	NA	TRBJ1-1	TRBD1	CASNKGARTEAFF	TGTGCCAGCAATAAGGGGGCGCGCACTGAAGCTTTCTTT
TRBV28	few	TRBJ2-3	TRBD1	CASSTRTGIPTDTQYF	TGTGCCAGCAGTACCCGGACAGGGATCCCCACAGATACGCAGTATTTT
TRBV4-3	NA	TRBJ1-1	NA	CASSQDGGGYDTEAFF	TGCGCCAGCAGCCAAGATGGGGGAGGGTACGACACTGAAGCTTTCTTT
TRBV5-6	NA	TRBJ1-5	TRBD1	CASTLSFDRENQPQHF	TGTGCCAGCACCTTATCCTTCGACAGGGAAAATCAGCCCCAGCATTTT
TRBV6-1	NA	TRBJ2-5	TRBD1	CASRPGQGRKETQYF	TGTGCCAGCAGACCGGGACAGGGACGCAAAGAGACCCAGTACTTC
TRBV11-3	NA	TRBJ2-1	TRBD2	CASSPPWAGGMDEQFF	TGTGCCAGCAGCCCGCCTTGGGCGGGGGGTATGGATGAGCAGTTCTTC
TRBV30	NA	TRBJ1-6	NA	CAWGGRNPRDSPLHF	TGTGCCTGGGGCGGGAGGAACCCTCGGGATTCACCCCTCCACTTT
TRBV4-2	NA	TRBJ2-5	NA	CASSATSLETQYF	TGTGCCAGCAGCGCGACTAGTCTGGAGACCCAGTACTTC
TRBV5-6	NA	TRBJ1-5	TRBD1	CASSLQGANQPQHF	TGTGCCAGCAGCCTACAGGGGGCGAATCAGCCCCAGCATTTT
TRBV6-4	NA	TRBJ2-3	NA	CASSESLAAVTDTQYF	TGTGCCAGCAGTGAGTCCCTTGCCGCCGTCACAGATACGCAGTATTTT
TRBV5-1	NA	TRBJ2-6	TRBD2	CASTVGGYAGANVLTF	TGCGCCAGCACCGTGGGGGGGTACGCTGGGGCCAACGTCCTGACTTTC
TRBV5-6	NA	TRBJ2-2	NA	CASSSTGPVGELFF	TGTGCCAGCAGCTCCACAGGGCCCGTCGGGGAGCTGTTTTTT
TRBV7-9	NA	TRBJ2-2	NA	CASSLATGELFF	TGTGCCAGCAGCTTAGCGACCGGGGAGCTGTTTTTT
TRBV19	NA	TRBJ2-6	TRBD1	CATSDRGSGANVLTF	TGTGCCACGTCGGACAGGGGCTCTGGGGCCAACGTCCTGACTTTC
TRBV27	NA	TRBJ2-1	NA	CASSLSPTLYNEQFF	TGTGCCAGCAGTTTATCGCCAACCCTCTACAATGAGCAGTTCTTC
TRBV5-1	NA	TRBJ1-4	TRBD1	CASSPGQGNEKLFF	TGCGCCAGCAGCCCGGGACAGGGGAACGAAAAACTGTTTTTT
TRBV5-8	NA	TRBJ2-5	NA	CASSHGDKETQYF	TGTGCCAGCAGCCACGGGGACAAAGAGACCCAGTACTTC
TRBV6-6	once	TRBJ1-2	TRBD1	CASRVTGADGYTF	TGTGCCAGCAGGGTCACAGGGGCCGATGGCTACACCTTC
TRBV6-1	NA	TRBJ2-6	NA	CASSESGANVLTF	TGTGCCAGCAGTGAGTCCGGGGCCAACGTCCTGACTTTC
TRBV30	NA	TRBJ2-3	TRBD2	CAWSSGLAGVVGTDTQYF	TGTGCCTGGAGTTCGGGACTAGCGGGAGTAGTTGGCACAGATACGCAGTATTTT
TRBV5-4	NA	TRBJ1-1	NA	CASSADILKAEAFF	TGTGCCAGCAGCGCGGACATATTAAAGGCTGAAGCTTTCTTT
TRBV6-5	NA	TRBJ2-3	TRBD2	CASSYFRGDADTQYF	TGTGCCAGCAGTTACTTCCGGGGGGATGCAGATACGCAGTATTTT
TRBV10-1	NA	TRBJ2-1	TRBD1	CASSSTGGAYNEQFF	TGCGCCAGCAGTTCTACAGGGGGCGCCTACAATGAGCAGTTCTTC
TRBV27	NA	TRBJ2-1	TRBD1	CASTPRGQGTRYNEQFF	TGTGCCAGCACCCCTAGAGGACAGGGGACAAGATACAATGAGCAGTTCTTC
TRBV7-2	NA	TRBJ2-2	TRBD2	CASSLWAGASGGELFF	TGTGCCAGCAGCTTATGGGCGGGAGCGTCCGGCGGGGAGCTGTTTTTT
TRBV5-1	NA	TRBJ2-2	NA	CASSPRDTGELFF	TGCGCCAGCAGCCCTCGCGACACCGGGGAGCTGTTTTTT
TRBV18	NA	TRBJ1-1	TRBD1	CASSPGQPLMNTEAFF	TGTGCCAGCTCACCGGGACAGCCCCTAATGAACACTGAAGCTTTCTTT
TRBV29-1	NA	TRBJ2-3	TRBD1	CSVTSGTGTDTQYF	TGCAGCGTTACTTCCGGGACAGGAACAGATACGCAGTATTTT
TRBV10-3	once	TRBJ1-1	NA	CAISDSGMMNTEAFF	TGTGCCATCAGTGACTCAGGGATGATGAACACTGAAGCTTTCTTT
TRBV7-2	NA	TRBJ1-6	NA	CASSLQAGNSPLHF	TGTGCCAGCAGCCTACAGGCCGGAAATTCACCCCTCCACTTT
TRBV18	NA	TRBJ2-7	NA	CASSPQQYEQYF	TGTGCCAGCTCACCGCAGCAATACGAGCAGTACTTC
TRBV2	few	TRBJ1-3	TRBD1	CASSEGQGLGNTIYF	TGTGCCAGCAGTGAGGGACAGGGGTTAGGAAACACCATATATTTT
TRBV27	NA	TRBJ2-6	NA	CASSFSSGANVLTF	TGTGCCAGCAGTTTTAGTTCTGGGGCCAACGTCCTGACTTTC
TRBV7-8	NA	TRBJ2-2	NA	CASSLGGTKIVGTGELFF	TGTGCCAGCAGCTTAGGAGGGACAAAAATAGTGGGCACCGGGGAGCTGTTTTTT
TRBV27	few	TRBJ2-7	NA	CASSLTASSYEQYF	TGTGCCAGCAGTTTGACAGCCAGCTCCTACGAGCAGTACTTC
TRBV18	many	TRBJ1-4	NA	CASSQGIGNEKLFF	TGTGCCAGCTCACAGGGAATCGGTAATGAAAAACTGTTTTTT
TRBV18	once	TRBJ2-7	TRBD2	CASSAGGGTGEQYF	TGTGCCAGCTCCGCCGGCGGGGGGACGGGCGAGCAGTACTTC
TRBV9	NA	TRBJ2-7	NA	CASSVEEGFVYEQYF	TGTGCCAGCAGCGTAGAGGAGGGGTTCGTTTACGAGCAGTACTTC
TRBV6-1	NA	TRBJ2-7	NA	CASSERTFYEQYF	TGTGCCAGCAGTGAACGCACTTTCTACGAGCAGTACTTC
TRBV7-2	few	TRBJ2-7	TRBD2	CASSLEVGGTYEQYF	TGTGCCAGCAGCTTAGAGGTGGGAGGGACCTACGAGCAGTACTTC